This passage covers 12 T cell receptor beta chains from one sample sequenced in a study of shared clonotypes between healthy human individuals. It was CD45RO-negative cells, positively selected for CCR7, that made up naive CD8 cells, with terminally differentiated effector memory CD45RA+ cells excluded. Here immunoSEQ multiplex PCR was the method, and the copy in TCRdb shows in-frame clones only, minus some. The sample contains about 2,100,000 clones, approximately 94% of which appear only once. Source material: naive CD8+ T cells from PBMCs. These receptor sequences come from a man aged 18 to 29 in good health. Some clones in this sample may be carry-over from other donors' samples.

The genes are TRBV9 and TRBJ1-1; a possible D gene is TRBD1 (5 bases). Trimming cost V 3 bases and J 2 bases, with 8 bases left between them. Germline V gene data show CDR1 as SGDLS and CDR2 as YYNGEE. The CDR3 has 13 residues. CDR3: CASSGGYNTEAFF. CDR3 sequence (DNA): TGTGCCAGCAGCGGGGGGTACAACACTGAAGCTTTCTTT.

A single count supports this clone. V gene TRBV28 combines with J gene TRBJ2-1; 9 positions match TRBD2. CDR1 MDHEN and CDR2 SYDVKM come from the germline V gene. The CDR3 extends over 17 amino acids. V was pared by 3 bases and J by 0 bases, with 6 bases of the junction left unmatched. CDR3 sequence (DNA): TGTGCCAGCAGTTTTCAGACTAGCGGCCCCTCCTACAATGAGCAGTTCTTC. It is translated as CASSFQTSGPSYNEQFF.

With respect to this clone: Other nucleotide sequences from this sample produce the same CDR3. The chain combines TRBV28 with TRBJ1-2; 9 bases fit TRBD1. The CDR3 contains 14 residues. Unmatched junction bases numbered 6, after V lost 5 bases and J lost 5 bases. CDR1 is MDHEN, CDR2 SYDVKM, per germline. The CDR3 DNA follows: TGTGCCAGCAGTCCACCGGGACAGGGATATGGCTACACCTTC. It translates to CASSPPGQGYGYTF.

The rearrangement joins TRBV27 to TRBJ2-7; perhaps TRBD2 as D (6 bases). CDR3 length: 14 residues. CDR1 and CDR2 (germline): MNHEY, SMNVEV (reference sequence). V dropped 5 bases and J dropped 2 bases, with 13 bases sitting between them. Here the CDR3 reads CASSPPGATYEQYF. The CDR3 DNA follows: TGTGCCAGCAGTCCCCCGGGAGCGACCTACGAGCAGTACTTC.

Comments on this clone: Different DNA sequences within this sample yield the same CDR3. This CDR3 reads CASSPGTEAFF. Written as DNA, the CDR3 is TGTGCCAGCAGTCCAGGGACAGAAGCTTTCTTT. The chain couples TRBV6-6 to TRBJ1-1; maybe TRBD1 (6 bases). The CDR3 spans 11 residues. In germline, CDR1 is MNHNY, CDR2 SVGAGI (reference sequence). The ends were cut back, 5 bases at V and 8 bases at J, with 9 bases in the middle.

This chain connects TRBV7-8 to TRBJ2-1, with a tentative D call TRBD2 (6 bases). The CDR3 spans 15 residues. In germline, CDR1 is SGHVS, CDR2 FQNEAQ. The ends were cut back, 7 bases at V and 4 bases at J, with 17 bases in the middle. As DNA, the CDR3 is TGTGCCAGCACCCCCTTTAATCGGGAGTACAATGAGCAGTTCTTC. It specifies CASTPFNREYNEQFF.

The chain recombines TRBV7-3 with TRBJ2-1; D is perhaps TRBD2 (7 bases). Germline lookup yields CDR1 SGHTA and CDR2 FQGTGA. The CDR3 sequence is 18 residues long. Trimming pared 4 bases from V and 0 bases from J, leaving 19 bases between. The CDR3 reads CASSSNGGPRSSYNEQFF. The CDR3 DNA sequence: TGTGCCAGCAGCTCTAACGGGGGGCCAAGGAGCTCCTACAATGAGCAGTTCTTC.

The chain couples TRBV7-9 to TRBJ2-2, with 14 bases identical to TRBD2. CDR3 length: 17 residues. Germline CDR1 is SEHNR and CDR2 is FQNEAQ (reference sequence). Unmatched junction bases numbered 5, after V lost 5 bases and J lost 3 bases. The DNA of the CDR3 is TGTGCCAGCAGCACCTCGGGACTAGCGGGAGACACCGGGGAGCTGTTTTTT. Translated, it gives CASSTSGLAGDTGELFF.

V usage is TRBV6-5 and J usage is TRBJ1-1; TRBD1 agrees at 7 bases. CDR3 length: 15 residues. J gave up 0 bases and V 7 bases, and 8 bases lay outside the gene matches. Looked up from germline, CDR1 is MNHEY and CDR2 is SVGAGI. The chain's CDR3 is CASKIRGAMNTEAFF. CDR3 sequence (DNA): TGTGCCAGCAAGATCAGGGGGGCCATGAACACTGAAGCTTTCTTT.

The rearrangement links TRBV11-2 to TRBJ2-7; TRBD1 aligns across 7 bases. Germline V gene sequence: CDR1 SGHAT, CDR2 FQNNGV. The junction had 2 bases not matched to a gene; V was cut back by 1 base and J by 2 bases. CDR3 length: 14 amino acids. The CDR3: CASSLGDSAYEQYF. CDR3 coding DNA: TGTGCCAGCAGCTTAGGGGACAGCGCCTACGAGCAGTACTTC.

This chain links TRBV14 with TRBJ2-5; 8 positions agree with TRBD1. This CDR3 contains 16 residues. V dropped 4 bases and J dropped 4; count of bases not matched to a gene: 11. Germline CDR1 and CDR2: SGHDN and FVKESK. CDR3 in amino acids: CASSLRRTGRGETQYF. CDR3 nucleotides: TGTGCCAGCAGCCTCAGACGGACAGGGAGAGGAGAGACCCAGTACTTC. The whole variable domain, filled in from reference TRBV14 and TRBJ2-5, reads EAGVTQFPSHSVIEKGQTVTLRCDPISGHDNLYWYRRVMGKEIKFLLHFVKESKQDESGMPNNRFLAERTGGTYSTLKVQPAELEDSGVYFCASSLRRTGRGETQYFGPGTRLLVL.

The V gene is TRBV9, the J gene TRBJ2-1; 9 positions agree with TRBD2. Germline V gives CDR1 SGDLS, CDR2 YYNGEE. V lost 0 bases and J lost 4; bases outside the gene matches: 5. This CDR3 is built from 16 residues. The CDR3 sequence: CASSVAIGLAYNEQFF. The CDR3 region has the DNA TGTGCCAGCAGCGTAGCTATAGGACTAGCGTACAATGAGCAGTTCTTC.